Following are 26 T cell receptor beta chains from one sample sequenced in a study of radiation and T cells in renal cell carcinoma. The time point here: blood 2 weeks post-SBRT. The treatment was: 15 Gy SBRT to primary tumor, nephrectomy 4 weeks later. Generated by immunoSEQ multiplex PCR, the TCRdb table keeps only in-frame clones and is missing some. The sample has 100,000 to 150,000 clones; 81% are singletons. Sample: blood, taken from a patient whose treatment included radiotherapy and nephrectomy. These receptors all come from a man aged 50 to 60 with renal cell carcinoma.

In DNA, the CDR3 is TGTGCCAGCAGCCTATACGGGACAGGATTAACCAACGAGCAGTACTTC. Protein product: CASSLYGTGLTNEQYF. The J gene is TRBJ2-7, the V gene TRBV7-9; 8 positions match TRBD1. The V segment lost 5 bases and the J segment 5 bases; nucleotides outside the gene matches: 14. CDR1 and CDR2 from the germline V gene are SEHNR and FQNEAQ (reference sequence). This CDR3 is built from 16 residues.

The chain employs TRBV10-3 and TRBJ2-3, with 10 bases fitting TRBD2. The CDR3 totals 15 residues. J gave up 6 bases and V 2 bases, and 5 bases lay outside the gene matches. Germline values: CDR1 ENHRY, CDR2 SYGVKD. For the CDR3, the DNA is TGTGCCATCAGTGAGACTAGCGGGGTACTGGATACGCAGTATTTT. Amino acid sequence: CAISETSGVLDTQYF.

The chain links TRBV6-6 to TRBJ1-6; D may be TRBD1 (5 bases). Trimming took off 4 bases at V and 8 bases at J, with 15 bases between the two ends. This CDR3 is built from 15 residues. Germline V gives CDR1 MNHNY, CDR2 SVGAGI (reference sequence). CDR3 sequence reads: CASSFGEKGYSPLHF. The CDR3 DNA follows: TGTGCCAGCAGTTTTGGGGAAAAGGGGTATTCACCCCTCCACTTT.

This chain links TRBV19 with TRBJ1-1, with 7 nucleotides matching TRBD1. The ends lost 5 bases at V and 5 bases at J; junction bases unmatched: 8. The germline V gene encodes CDR1 LNHDA and CDR2 SQIVND (reference sequence). The CDR3 has 14 amino acids. The CDR3 coding sequence is TGTGCCAGTAGTGCACAGGGGCGGGGAACTGAAGCTTTCTTT. This translates into CASSAQGRGTEAFF.

In its sample, this clone was seen a few times. The rearrangement links TRBV28 to TRBJ2-7; 7 nucleotides agree with TRBD1. Trimming removed 6 bases from V and 1 base from J; junction bases left unmatched: 6. CDR1 is MDHEN and CDR2 is SYDVKM in the germline V gene. The CDR3 covers 14 residues. This chain's CDR3 is CASRQPGQSYEQYF. CDR3 coding DNA: TGTGCCAGCAGACAACCGGGACAGTCCTACGAGCAGTACTTC.

This clone was seen only a few times. The chain joins TRBV18 to TRBJ2-3, with D unclear. CDR3 length: 14 residues. CDR1 KGHSH and CDR2 LQKENI come from the germline V gene. V was shortened by 3 bases and J by 8 bases, with 15 bases between the two germline ends. This CDR3 is CASSPPPGWPTQYF. As DNA, the CDR3 is TGTGCCAGCTCACCTCCTCCCGGGTGGCCTACGCAGTATTTT.

This chain links TRBV5-1 with TRBJ2-7; D remains unclear. The CDR3 covers 15 residues. Germline V lookup: CDR1 SGHRS, CDR2 YFSETQ. Deletions cut 0 bases from V and 2 bases from J, with 12 bases between. CDR3 amino acids: CASSLAGTPAYEQYF. CDR3 nucleotide sequence: TGCGCCAGCAGCTTGGCGGGCACCCCAGCCTACGAGCAGTACTTC.

The rearrangement links TRBV2 to TRBJ1-4; the D is unclear. Trimming cost V 5 bases and J 6 bases, with 4 bases left between them. The V gene's germline CDR1 is SNHLY and CDR2 FYNNEI. The length of the CDR3 is 11 residues. The CDR3 is CASSRYEKLFF. CDR3 sequence (DNA): TGTGCCAGCAGTCGCTATGAAAAACTGTTTTTT.

The CDR3 sequence: CASGSGQGGNEQFF. The CDR3 nucleotides are TGTGCCAGCGGGTCCGGGCAGGGAGGCAATGAGCAGTTCTTC. This sequence joins TRBV9 and TRBJ2-1, with D possibly being TRBD2 (6 bases). The CDR3 spans 14 residues. Trimming shortened V by 7 bases and J by 6 bases, and 17 bases separated the two germline ends. Germline CDR1 SGDLS, CDR2 YYNGEE.

The chain links TRBV7-2 to TRBJ1-1; the D is unclear. CDR3 length equals 15 residues. V was trimmed by 6 bases and J by 1 base, leaving 15 bases between them. Germline V gene data show CDR1 as SGHTA and CDR2 as FQGNSA. Written as DNA, the CDR3 is TGTGCCAGCAGAACCCCTTTAAGAAAGAACACTGAAGCTTTCTTT. Its translation: CASRTPLRKNTEAFF.

This clone came up a few times. The rearrangement joins TRBV2 to TRBJ1-6; TRBD1 is a possible D gene (5 bases). Germline CDR1 and CDR2: SNHLY and FYNNEI. The CDR3 contains 13 residues. The V gene lost 7 bases and the J gene lost 9 bases, with 13 bases spanning the gap. The CDR3, as DNA: TGTGCCAGCATTAAAGGGGAAGGTTCACCCCTCCACTTT. The encoded protein is CASIKGEGSPLHF.

The J gene is TRBJ2-1, the V gene TRBV5-1; D perhaps matches TRBD2 (6 bases). Trimming shortened V by 2 bases and J by 4 bases, and 13 bases separated the two germline ends. Germline assignment: CDR1 SGHRS and CDR2 YFSETQ. The CDR3 contains 15 residues. DNA of the CDR3: TGCGCCAGCAGCTTTCAGGGAGGAGTTTACAATGAGCAGTTCTTC. It is translated as CASSFQGGVYNEQFF.

The J gene is TRBJ2-5, the V gene TRBV9, with 9 bases matching TRBD2. The germline V gene has CDR1 SGDLS and CDR2 YYNGEE. CDR3 length: 17 residues. After removal of 0 bases from V and 2 bases from J, the junction contained 8 bases not matched to a gene. The DNA for the CDR3 is TGTGCCAGCAGCGTAGATCTGGCGGGAGGGCTACAAGAGACCCAGTACTTC. This codes for CASSVDLAGGLQETQYF.

V gene TRBV27 combines with J gene TRBJ1-4; no reliable D call. Germline CDR1 reads MNHEY; CDR2 reads SMNVEV (reference sequence). The length of the CDR3 is 15 residues. With 3 bases removed from V and 3 bases from J, the gap between germline ends came to 11 bases. DNA for the CDR3: TGTGCCAGCAGTTTCTTGGGAGCGGCTAATGAAAAACTGTTTTTT. Its protein is CASSFLGAANEKLFF.

This clone was counted a few times. The chain uses TRBV5-4 and TRBJ1-1, with no clear D. Trimming pared 0 bases from V and 1 base from J, leaving 4 bases between. This CDR3 region has 13 residues. Germline V gives CDR1 SGHNT, CDR2 YYREEE (reference sequence). The CDR3 DNA sequence: TGTGCCAGCAGCTTGGAACGGAACACTGAAGCTTTCTTT. Translated: CASSLERNTEAFF.

The chain has TRBV19 and TRBJ2-7; D may be TRBD2 (6 bases). V was trimmed by 8 bases and J by 6 bases, leaving 11 bases between them. Looked up from germline, CDR1 is LNHDA and CDR2 is SQIVND (reference sequence). This CDR3 region has 11 residues. As DNA, the CDR3 is TGTGCCAGTGGCCGGCGGGGCGAGCAGTACTTC. Translation: CASGRRGEQYF.

V and J are TRBV19 and TRBJ2-7, with D unresolved. Germline V gives CDR1 LNHDA, CDR2 SQIVND (reference sequence). The CDR3 is 13 amino acids. The ends were cut back, 2 bases at V and 4 bases at J, with 9 bases in the middle. CDR3 DNA sequence: TGTGCCAGTAGTATACGTCCAGCTTACGAGCAGTACTTC. Translation: CASSIRPAYEQYF.

The gene calls are TRBV9 and TRBJ1-6; D remains unclear. The CDR3 runs to 15 residues. With 0 bases removed from V and 8 bases from J, the gap between germline ends came to 12 bases. From germline, CDR1 is SGDLS and CDR2 YYNGEE. This CDR3 is CASSVGGVFYSPLHF. CDR3 nucleotide sequence: TGTGCCAGCAGCGTAGGCGGGGTATTTTATTCACCCCTCCACTTT. Combining the CDR3 with reference TRBV9 and TRBJ1-6 gives the whole variable domain DSGVTQTPKHLITATGQRVTLRCSPRSGDLSVYWYQQSLDQGLQFLIQYYNGEERAKGNILERFSAQQFPDLHSELNLSSLELGDSALYFCASSVGGVFYSPLHFGNGTRLTVT.

This clone was detected a few times. The rearrangement joins TRBV7-9 to TRBJ1-1; D possibly corresponds to TRBD1 (6 bases). CDR1 SEHNR and CDR2 FQNEAQ come from the germline V gene (reference sequence). V dropped 5 bases and J dropped 7 bases, with 20 bases sitting between them. The CDR3 runs 15 residues. The CDR3, as DNA: TGTGCCAGCAGCACACAAAAACAGGGTCCCAATGAAGCTTTCTTT. It codes for CASSTQKQGPNEAFF. The complete variable domain, with remaining parts taken from reference TRBV7-9 and TRBJ1-1, reads DTGVSQNPRHKITKRGQNVTFRCDPISEHNRLYWYRQTLGQGPEFLTYFQNEAQLEKSRLLSDRFSAERPKGSFSTLEIQRTEQGDSAMYLCASSTQKQGPNEAFFGQGTRLTVV.

In its sample, this clone was seen a few times. The genes are TRBV27 and TRBJ1-1; the D gene is possibly TRBD1 (5 bases). The V gene lost 8 bases and the J gene lost 4 bases, with 17 bases spanning the gap. The CDR3 contains 14 residues. Per germline, CDR1 MNHEY and CDR2 SMNVEV (reference sequence). CDR3 sequence (DNA): TGTGCCAGCCGTTCTTGGGGGGAGGGCACTGAAGCTTTCTTT. Translating it yields CASRSWGEGTEAFF.

V gene TRBV10-3 combines with J gene TRBJ2-3; TRBD1 is a possible D gene (6 bases). The CDR3 has 13 amino acids. Germline V gene lookup returns CDR1 ENHRY and CDR2 SYGVKD. The V gene lost 3 bases and the J gene lost 6 bases, with 10 bases spanning the gap. The CDR3 is CAISDRTVDTQYF. In nucleotides, the CDR3 is TGTGCCATCAGTGATCGGACAGTGGATACGCAGTATTTT.

This chain connects TRBV4-2 to TRBJ1-4, with TRBD1 matching over 9 bases. The CDR3 length is 15 residues. CDR1 and CDR2 from the germline V gene are LGHNA and YNFKEQ. The trim removed 4 bases at V and 6 bases at J, leaving 6 bases unmatched. CDR3 in DNA: TGTGCCAGCAGCCTATCGGGACAGGGAGATGAAAAACTGTTTTTT. It specifies CASSLSGQGDEKLFF.

The V gene is TRBV5-1, the J gene TRBJ2-3; 15 bases are shared with TRBD2. The V gene end was trimmed by 3 bases and the J gene end by 5 bases; junction bases not matched to a gene: 7. The germline CDR1 and CDR2 sequences are SGHRS and YFSETQ. This CDR3 has 17 amino acids. In nucleotides, the CDR3 is TGCGCCAGCAGCTCCGGGACTAGCGGGGGGCCTGAAGATACGCAGTATTTT. Its protein product is CASSSGTSGGPEDTQYF.

This clone was picked up a small number of times. The V and J genes are TRBV30 and TRBJ1-5; D ambiguous. Germline assignment: CDR1 GTSNPN and CDR2 SVGIG (reference sequence). V gave up 3 bases and J gave up 0 bases, with 15 bases separating them. The length of the CDR3 is 16 residues. CDR3 in amino acids: CAWSPLRASSNQPQHF. The CDR3, as DNA: TGTGCCTGGAGCCCCCTTAGGGCATCTAGCAATCAGCCCCAGCATTTT.

A single count supports this clone. The CDR3 nucleotides are TGTGCCAGCAGCTTACAAAAGGGGGATGGCTACACCTTC. Translating gives CASSLQKGDGYTF. J is TRBJ1-2 and V is TRBV7-9, with a possible D match to TRBD1 (6 bases). V shed 2 bases and J shed 6 bases, with 10 bases lying between them. This CDR3 has 13 amino acids. Germline V gene lookup returns CDR1 SEHNR and CDR2 FQNEAQ (reference sequence).

The genes are TRBV29-1 and TRBJ2-3; 8 positions match TRBD1. This CDR3 is 14 amino acids long. Trimming removed 6 bases from V and 3 bases from J; junction bases left unmatched: 8. CDR1 is SQVTM and CDR2 is ANQGSEA in the germline V gene. CDR3: CSVDGQGPTDTQYF. CDR3 DNA: TGCAGCGTAGATGGACAGGGCCCAACAGATACGCAGTATTTT.